A selection of T cell receptor beta chains follows, all from one sample in a study of cytotoxic CD8 clonotypes in ibrutinib-treated CLL. Using immunoSEQ multiplex PCR, the repertoire was profiled, and TCRdb retains in-frame clones only, with some absent. The data hold over 150,000 clones, with 81% observed a single time. The sample in question was PBMCs, obtained after 12 months of ibrutinib treatment. Receptors were obtained from a human donor with chronic lymphocytic leukemia. The CDR3 runs from the conserved cysteine through the conserved F or W. Fields, in order: D gene, J gene, V gene, clone size, CDR3 protein, CDR3 DNA. D genes are given only for firm matches. Clone size is stated in some rows and not others, as once, few, many or a class when expanded.

TRBD1 TRBJ2-7 TRBV5-4 once CASSLDRGSYEQYF TGTGCCAGCAGCCTAGACAGGGGTTCCTACGAGCAGTACTTC
. TRBJ2-2 TRBV19 . CASSIWETRGGELFF TGTGCCAGTAGTATATGGGAAACCCGGGGCGGGGAGCTGTTTTTT
TRBD1 TRBJ1-3 TRBV18 . CASSNDRVSGNTIYF TGTGCCAGCTCCAACGACAGGGTCTCTGGAAACACCATATATTTT
. TRBJ1-3 TRBV5-1 . CASSLESHSGNTIYF TGCGCCAGCAGCTTGGAATCCCACTCTGGAAACACCATATATTTT
TRBD1 TRBJ1-4 TRBV11-2 once CASSLGQGVTNEKLFF TGTGCCAGCAGCTTAGGCCAGGGGGTCACTAATGAAAAACTGTTTTTT
TRBD1 TRBJ2-3 TRBV27 . CASRGTGGARSRTDTQYF TGTGCCAGCAGAGGGACAGGGGGCGCGAGGTCTCGCACAGATACGCAGTATTTT
. TRBJ2-1 TRBV5-8 . CASSYRTGSYNEQFF TGTGCCAGCAGCTACCGGACGGGATCCTACAATGAGCAGTTCTTC
TRBD1 TRBJ2-3 TRBV7-9 . CASSLGRGPDTQYF TGTGCCAGCAGCTTAGGCAGGGGGCCAGATACGCAGTATTTT
. TRBJ2-3 TRBV7-6 . CASSLAARGVTDTQYF TGTGCCAGCAGCTTAGCGGCCCGTGGGGTCACAGATACGCAGTATTTT
. TRBJ2-7 TRBV5-1 . CASSSGDNSYEQYF TGCGCCAGCAGCTCAGGGGATAACTCCTACGAGCAGTACTTC
. TRBJ2-7 TRBV7-2 few CASSLGGALREQYF TGTGCCAGCAGCTTAGGGGGGGCCCTGAGGGAGCAGTACTTC
TRBD1 TRBJ1-3 TRBV28 . CASSLGQASGNTIYF TGTGCCAGCAGTTTAGGACAGGCTTCTGGAAACACCATATATTTT
TRBD1 TRBJ1-1 TRBV6-6 . CASHRGPNTEAFF TGTGCCAGTCACAGGGGACCGAACACTGAAGCTTTCTTT
. TRBJ2-1 TRBV25-1 . CASSELTRTNNEQFF TGTGCCAGCAGTGAGCTCACTCGGACAAACAATGAGCAGTTCTTC
. TRBJ2-3 TRBV7-9 few CASSSPGGDTQYF TGTGCCAGCAGCTCCCCCGGAGGGGATACGCAGTATTTT
. TRBJ2-7 TRBV27 few CASADSSYEQYF TGTGCCAGCGCGGACAGTTCCTACGAGCAGTACTTC
TRBD1 TRBJ2-7 TRBV6-5 . CASSRQGLHEQYF TGTGCCAGCTCACGACAGGGTCTCCACGAGCAGTACTTC
TRBD1 TRBJ2-3 TRBV9 once CASSVARQGRYTQYF TGTGCCAGCAGCGTAGCCCGACAGGGTCGGTATACGCAGTATTTT
TRBD1 TRBJ2-3 TRBV5-1 . CASSIGQGGADTQYF TGCGCCAGCAGCATTGGACAGGGGGGCGCAGATACGCAGTATTTT
. TRBJ1-1 TRBV18 once CASSPGQNTEAFF TGTGCCAGCTCACCAGGACAGAACACTGAAGCTTTCTTT
. TRBJ1-3 TRBV5-1 few CASKESTGNTIYF TGCGCCAGCAAGGAATCAACTGGAAACACCATATATTTT
. TRBJ1-2 TRBV7-9 few CASSPTPYGYTF TGTGCCAGCAGCCCGACACCTTATGGCTACACCTTC
. TRBJ2-5 TRBV7-9 . CASSPAETQYF TGTGCCAGCAGCCCCGCCGAGACCCAGTACTTC
. TRBJ2-1 TRBV7-9 once CASRSVINEQFF TGTGCCAGCAGATCGGTGATCAATGAGCAGTTCTTC
. TRBJ1-3 TRBV9 . CASSVLGLGATTSGNTIYF TGTGCCAGCAGCGTTCTTGGCCTGGGGGCAACAACCTCTGGAAACACCATATATTTT
. TRBJ1-5 TRBV15 . CATSRGGMEPQHF TGTGCCACCAGCAGAGGGGGTATGGAACCCCAGCATTTT
. TRBJ2-7 TRBV20-1 . CSARSQREQYF TGCAGTGCTAGATCACAAAGGGAGCAGTACTTC
. TRBJ2-3 TRBV19 . CASGTRYTQYF TGTGCCAGCGGTACACGGTATACGCAGTATTTT
. TRBJ2-1 TRBV6-5 . CASSYRGRGSYNEQFF TGTGCCAGCAGTTACCGGGGACGCGGCTCCTACAATGAGCAGTTCTTC
. TRBJ2-6 TRBV28 . CASSLSSGANVLTF TGTGCCAGCAGTTTAAGCTCTGGGGCCAACGTCCTGACTTTC
. TRBJ2-1 TRBV19 once CASSIRGDGSYNEQFF TGTGCCAGTAGCATCAGAGGGGACGGCTCCTACAATGAGCAGTTCTTC
. TRBJ2-7 TRBV7-9 . CASQSVDLYEQYF TGTGCCAGCCAATCCGTGGACCTCTACGAGCAGTACTTC
. TRBJ1-6 TRBV6-5 . CASRGYNSPLHF TGTGCCAGCAGAGGATATAATTCACCCCTCCACTTT
. TRBJ2-5 TRBV6-5 . CASRTGGSLETQYF TGTGCCAGCAGGACAGGCGGTAGTTTGGAGACCCAGTACTTC
. TRBJ2-2 TRBV4-1 . CASKPGPSGTGELFF TGCGCCAGCAAGCCAGGGCCCTCGGGCACCGGGGAGCTGTTTTTT
TRBD1 TRBJ1-2 TRBV18 . CASPPRTGTGNYGYTF TGTGCCAGCCCACCGAGAACCGGGACAGGGAACTATGGCTACACCTTC
. TRBJ2-1 TRBV5-1 . CASSPAGTGVFRGSYNEQFF TGCGCCAGCAGCCCAGCGGGGACAGGAGTCTTCAGGGGCTCCTACAATGAGCAGTTCTTC
. TRBJ1-1 TRBV27 . CASSFFRDQGTEAFF TGTGCCAGCAGTTTTTTTAGGGATCAGGGCACTGAAGCTTTCTTT
TRBD1 TRBJ2-7 TRBV28 . CASSLYRTGSSYEQYF TGTGCCAGCAGTTTATACCGGACAGGTAGTTCCTACGAGCAGTACTTC